The 30 T cell receptor beta chains in this list originate from one sample, sequenced in a study of T cell responses to AZD1222 COVID-19 vaccine. Sequenced by immunoSEQ multiplex PCR; TCRdb stores in-frame clones only, minus some. The repertoire consists of 140,000 to 150,000 clones, with around nine tenths occurring once and the leading ten covering around 1.7%. Sample: peripheral blood, taken on day 0 of AZD1222 vaccination. These receptors came from an adult in good health.

This clone was recorded only once. The chain is built from TRBV30 and TRBJ1-1, with D unclear. Trimming shortened V by 2 bases and J by 10 bases, and 17 bases separated the two germline ends. Germline lookup yields CDR1 GTSNPN and CDR2 SVGIG (reference sequence). The CDR3 runs 13 residues. The CDR3 coding sequence is TGTGCCTGGAGTAGGGCAGTTGGAGGGCGAGCTTTCTTT. This translates into CAWSRAVGGRAFF.

The chain has TRBV19 and TRBJ1-2, with D perhaps matching TRBD1 (5 bases). Germline V gene data show CDR1 as LNHDA and CDR2 as SQIVND (reference sequence). The germline V and J ends were trimmed by 2 bases and 5 bases, with 15 bases remaining between them. The CDR3 runs 15 residues. Here the CDR3 DNA reads TGTGCCAGTAGTATATGGCCCGGTGGGGCATATGGCTACACCTTC. Its protein is CASSIWPGGAYGYTF.

V is TRBV5-6 and J is TRBJ2-7, with D perhaps TRBD2 (5 bases). Trimming removed 3 bases at V and 7 bases at J, with 14 bases between. The V gene's germline CDR1 is SGHDT and CDR2 YYEEEE. This CDR3 spans 13 amino acids. DNA of the CDR3: TGTGCCAGCAGCTCAAGGAGGTATACGGAGCAGTACTTC. Amino acids: CASSSRRYTEQYF.

The chain combines TRBV10-3 with TRBJ1-2; TRBD1 matches 7 bases. In germline, CDR1 is ENHRY, CDR2 SYGVKD. This CDR3 spans 17 amino acids. V gave up 3 bases and J gave up 0 bases; unmatched junction bases: 10. The CDR3 nucleotides are TGTGCCATCAGTGACCCTTTAGAGGACAGGACTAACTATGGCTACACCTTC. Translated, it gives CAISDPLEDRTNYGYTF.

V is TRBV5-1 and J is TRBJ1-6, with TRBD1 matching over 9 bases. This CDR3 comprises 15 residues. The germline V gene encodes CDR1 SGHRS and CDR2 YFSETQ. The J segment lost 9 bases and the V segment lost 3 bases, leaving 7 bases of the junction unmatched. CDR3 in DNA: TGCGCCAGCAGCTGGGGACAGGGCGGGAGTTCACCCCTCCACTTT. This encodes CASSWGQGGSSPLHF.

This clone has more than one count but fewer than ten. The V gene is TRBV6-4, the J gene TRBJ2-3; D remains ambiguous. CDR1 is MRHNA and CDR2 is SNTAGT in the germline V gene. V lost 4 bases and J 1 base, leaving 6 bases between the germline ends. There are 13 residues in the CDR3. The CDR3, as DNA: TGTGCCAGCAGTGTCAGCGGCACAGATACGCAGTATTTT. Residues: CASSVSGTDTQYF.

The CDR3 region is CASSLEGWAFRAGELFF. The CDR3 nucleotides are TGTGCCAGCAGCTTGGAAGGATGGGCCTTCCGGGCCGGGGAGCTGTTTTTT. The chain links TRBV5-6 to TRBJ2-2, with D unresolved. The CDR3 has 17 amino acids. Trimming removed 0 bases from V and 6 bases from J, with 18 bases in between. The germline CDR1 and CDR2 sequences are SGHDT and YYEEEE.

The chain combines TRBV29-1 with TRBJ1-2; maybe TRBD1 (5 bases). V was pared by 5 bases and J by 8 bases, with 18 bases between. The CDR3 sequence is 13 residues long. Germline CDR1 reads SQVTM; CDR2 reads ANQGSEA. The CDR3 DNA follows: TGCAGCGTTTCCTCCGGAGGGGACTGGGGCTACACCTTC. Translation: CSVSSGGDWGYTF.

The chain's CDR3 is CASSPGHMYTQYF. CDR3 DNA sequence: TGTGCCAGCAGTCCTGGGCATATGTATACGCAGTATTTT. The chain links TRBV27 to TRBJ2-3; no firm D call. The CDR3 has 13 amino acids. Germline V lookup: CDR1 MNHEY, CDR2 SMNVEV (reference sequence). The germline V and J ends were trimmed by 5 bases and 7 bases, with 13 bases remaining between them.

The chain uses TRBV19 and TRBJ2-6; D call uncertain. The CDR3 has 13 amino acids. In germline, CDR1 is LNHDA, CDR2 SQIVND (reference sequence). The V end lost 3 bases, the J end lost 6 bases, and 6 bases lay between the germline ends. DNA of the CDR3: TGTGCCAGTAGTATTGGCAAGGCCAACGTCCTGACTTTC. Protein: CASSIGKANVLTF.

The chain carries TRBV5-1 and TRBJ1-5; TRBD1 might be the D (5 bases). V dropped 0 bases and J dropped 3 bases, with 10 bases sitting between them. The CDR3 loop spans 15 amino acids. Per the germline V gene, CDR1 is SGHRS and CDR2 is YFSETQ. The CDR3 DNA is TGCGCCAGCAGCTTGGTTGCGGGGGACAATCAGCCCCAGCATTTT. This gives the protein CASSLVAGDNQPQHF.

This CDR3 reads CASSAGTGAEAFF. In nucleotides, the CDR3 is TGTGCCAGCAGCGCTGGGACAGGGGCTGAAGCTTTCTTT. The chain has TRBV7-3 and TRBJ1-1; 10 nucleotides match TRBD1. CDR3 size: 13 residues. Germline assignment: CDR1 SGHTA and CDR2 FQGTGA. After removal of 5 bases from V and 6 bases from J, the junction contained 3 bases not matched to a gene. Full variable domain (outside the CDR3, taken from reference TRBV7-3 and TRBJ1-1): GAGVSQTPSNKVTEKGKYVELRCDPISGHTALYWYRQSLGQGPEFLIYFQGTGAADDSGLPNDRFFAVRPEGSVSTLKIQRTERGDSAVYLCASSAGTGAEAFFGQGTRLTVV.

CDR3 in DNA: TGCAGCGTTGAAGAGGGGACTAGCGGGAGTTCCGAGCAGTACTTC. As protein: CSVEEGTSGSSEQYF. This chain links TRBV29-1 with TRBJ2-7; the match to TRBD2 covers 14 bases. The CDR3 spans 15 residues. Germline V gene sequence: CDR1 SQVTM, CDR2 ANQGSEA. Trimming at V came to 0 bases and at J to 6 bases, leaving 4 bases not matched to a gene.

The DNA for the CDR3 is TGTGCCAGCAGTTACGGGTATGGGAATCAGCCCCAGCATTTT. It yields the protein CASSYGYGNQPQHF. The genes are TRBV6-2 or TRBV6-3 and TRBJ1-5, with no clear D. CDR3 size: 14 residues. The ends were cut back, 2 bases at V and 4 bases at J, with 9 bases in the middle. Germline CDR1 is MNHEY and CDR2 is SVGEGT.

This chain links TRBV25-1 with TRBJ1-3; D might be TRBD1 (6 bases). Deletions cut 7 bases from V and 0 bases from J, with 13 bases between. The germline V gene has CDR1 MGHDK and CDR2 SYGVNS. The CDR3 contains 15 residues. This chain's CDR3 is CASTPGQRSGNTIYF. The CDR3 DNA reads as TGTGCCAGCACCCCGGGACAACGCTCTGGAAACACCATATATTTT.

V and J are TRBV5-1 and TRBJ1-3; D remains ambiguous. The V end lost 0 bases, the J end lost 8 bases, and 9 bases lay between the germline ends. Germline V gene data show CDR1 as SGHRS and CDR2 as YFSETQ. This CDR3 is 13 amino acids long. The CDR3 is CASSLGPSDTIYF. In DNA, the CDR3 is TGCGCCAGCAGCTTGGGGCCCTCGGACACCATATATTTT.

The V call is TRBV7-2, the J call TRBJ2-1; a possible D gene is TRBD2 (6 bases). In germline, CDR1 is SGHTA, CDR2 FQGNSA. CDR3 size: 12 residues. The V gene lost 3 bases and the J gene lost 14 bases, with 14 bases spanning the gap. The CDR3 sequence: CASSFGGTGKFF. CDR3 DNA: TGTGCCAGCAGCTTCGGCGGGACGGGAAAGTTCTTC.

The chain uses TRBV5-5 and TRBJ2-1, with D tentatively TRBD1 or TRBD2 (6 bases each). The CDR3 loop spans 15 amino acids. V was trimmed by 3 bases and J by 8 bases, leaving 18 bases between them. CDR1 and CDR2 (germline): SGHKS, YYEKEE (reference sequence). The DNA of the CDR3 is TGTGCCAGCAGCTGGGGGGCAGATGTTATCTATGAGCAGTTCTTC. This encodes CASSWGADVIYEQFF.

The chain couples TRBV27 to TRBJ2-3, with D perhaps TRBD2 (6 bases). CDR3 length equals 16 residues. Germline V gives CDR1 MNHEY, CDR2 SMNVEV (reference sequence). Trimming left V 5 bases short and J 3 bases short, with 18 bases between. The CDR3 DNA follows: TGTGCCAGCAGTCCCCTAGTGGGGGGTGGTACAGATACGCAGTATTTT. Its protein product is CASSPLVGGGTDTQYF.

This chain uses TRBV24-1 with TRBJ1-3; D is unresolved. The CDR3 spans 18 residues. Germline values: CDR1 KGHDR, CDR2 SFDVKD. V was trimmed by 5 bases and J by 4 bases, leaving 23 bases between them. The CDR3 DNA is TGTGCCACCAGTGGATGGGGAGTCGGGATCCTCGGCGGAAACACCATATATTTT. This sequence encodes CATSGWGVGILGGNTIYF.

This chain uses TRBV5-1 with TRBJ1-1; D is uncertain. The V end lost 4 bases, the J end lost 1 base, and 8 bases lay between the germline ends. The germline V gene has CDR1 SGHRS and CDR2 YFSETQ. CDR3 length equals 13 residues. The CDR3 reads CASSEIKNTEAFF. The CDR3 DNA reads as TGCGCCAGCAGCGAGATTAAGAACACTGAAGCTTTCTTT. Combining the CDR3 with reference TRBV5-1 and TRBJ1-1 gives the whole variable domain KAGVTQTPRYLIKTRGQQVTLSCSPISGHRSVSWYQQTPGQGLQFLFEYFSETQRNKGNFPGRFSGRQFSNSRSEMNVSTLELGDSALYLCASSEIKNTEAFFGQGTRLTVV.

This sequence joins TRBV7-9 and TRBJ2-2; 9 bases are shared with TRBD2. Germline V lookup: CDR1 SEHNR, CDR2 FQNEAQ (reference sequence). With V trimmed by 2 bases and J by 4 bases, 5 bases remained unmatched. This CDR3 contains 16 residues. The CDR3 protein is CASSLRAGGLTGELFF. The CDR3 DNA is TGTGCCAGCAGCTTACGAGCGGGAGGACTCACCGGGGAGCTGTTTTTT.

The V and J genes are TRBV12-2 and TRBJ2-1; TRBD2, the table's D call, was not compared with the DNA. TRBV12-2 represents a pseudogene. The length of the CDR3 is 16 residues. Here the CDR3 reads CASRLVREGTYNEQFF. The CDR3 DNA is TGTGCAAGTCGCTTAGTCCGGGAGGGTACCTACAATGAGCAGTTCTTC.

V usage is TRBV2 and J usage is TRBJ1-4, with D uncertain. Trimming pared 8 bases from V and 6 bases from J, leaving 13 bases between. CDR3 length: 13 amino acids. CDR1 and CDR2 from the germline V gene are SNHLY and FYNNEI. For the CDR3, the DNA is TGTGCCAGCTTGCCGGGCGGGGATGAAAAACTGTTTTTT. It specifies CASLPGGDEKLFF.

The chain joins TRBV9 to TRBJ1-1, with D hard to call. Germline lookup yields CDR1 SGDLS and CDR2 YYNGEE. Deletions cut 4 bases from V and 4 bases from J, with 11 bases between. This CDR3 region has 13 residues. The CDR3 DNA sequence: TGTGCCAGCAGCCCCCGGGAGGGCACTGAAGCTTTCTTT. This codes for CASSPREGTEAFF.

This chain connects TRBV4-1 to TRBJ1-1; 11 bases align to TRBD1. CDR1 is MGHRA, CDR2 YSYEKL, per germline. This CDR3 is 16 amino acids long. Losses at the gene ends were 3 bases for V and 7 bases for J; bases not matched to a gene: 10. Here the CDR3 reads CASSQWTGGRFGEAFF. CDR3 coding DNA: TGCGCCAGCAGCCAGTGGACAGGGGGCCGATTTGGTGAAGCTTTCTTT.

CDR3 sequence (DNA): TGTGCCTGGAGTAGAAGTTACCAAGAGACCCAGTACTTC. Encoded protein: CAWSRSYQETQYF. The rearrangement uses TRBV30 and TRBJ2-5; D gene uncertain. The CDR3 runs to 13 residues. V was pared by 2 bases and J by 0 bases, with 7 bases between. Germline V lookup: CDR1 GTSNPN, CDR2 SVGIG (reference sequence).

The chain carries TRBV11-2 and TRBJ1-2, with a weak D call TRBD1 (6 bases). V lost 6 bases and J 0 bases, leaving 11 bases between the germline ends. Germline V gives CDR1 SGHAT, CDR2 FQNNGV. The CDR3 spans 14 residues. CDR3 sequence (DNA): TGTGCCAGCAGTAAAGACAGGCCTAACTATGGCTACACCTTC. This encodes CASSKDRPNYGYTF.

In DNA form, the CDR3 reads TGTGCCAGCAGCATGGGCCGATCTTACGAGCAGTACTTC. Its translation is CASSMGRSYEQYF. The V gene is TRBV27, the J gene TRBJ2-7; D call uncertain. V was shortened by 6 bases and J by 4 bases, with 13 bases between the two germline ends. CDR1 and CDR2 (germline): MNHEY, SMNVEV (reference sequence). This CDR3 has 13 amino acids.

This sequence joins TRBV27 and TRBJ2-1; possible D gene TRBD1, 6 bases. Germline loops: CDR1 MNHEY, CDR2 SMNVEV (reference sequence). CDR3 length equals 15 residues. Trimming removed 5 bases from V and 1 base from J, with 12 bases in between. The CDR3 coding sequence is TGTGCCAGCAGTCTAAGGACAGTTTCCTACAATGAGCAGTTCTTC. The encoded protein is CASSLRTVSYNEQFF.